The entry below gives a single TCR beta chain sequence along with its context. This clonotype was recorded many times. What antigen it recognizes has not been identified. No much larger clone is present one base from it, and per-base qualities are unavailable. CDR1 and CDR2, per the germline V gene, are SQVTM and ANQGSEA. The CDR3 starts with the cysteine, ends with the phenylalanine, and has 14 residues. CDR3 DNA is the only sequence kept; it has 42 bases, read in frame from the first base. V is shortened by 2 bases, J by 3 bases, and the region joining them spans 13 bases. Bulk unsorted tissue served as the source for RNA extraction, and RNA quality was assessed using a NanoDrop ND-1000 and an Agilent 2100. All donors had newly diagnosed lung cancer, had not received prior chemotherapy, and were admitted for thoracic surgery in China between August and November 2014. Patients with previous radiotherapy or chemotherapy, or with another concurrent cancer, were excluded from the study. Pieces of surgical tissue measuring roughly 1-2.1 cm3 were kept in RNAlater solution and held at -80 degrees C until needed.

This sample is drawn from a study of tumor and adjacent non-tumor tissue in lung cancer (dated by TCRdb to the late 2010s). For the wider study: Of the cohort, over 9 patients had adenocarcinoma, 2 had squamous cell carcinoma and 1 had small cell lung cancer. A total of approximately 120,000,000 productive TCRbeta reads were generated by sequencing, corresponding to an average of roughly 4 million reads per sample. The roughly 15 patients were aged roughly 31 to 85 years, included 10 men and 5 women, and had TNM stage I to III disease. The study compared bulk TCRbeta repertoires between lung tumor tissue and matched distant non-tumor lung tissue from over twelve lung cancer patients. TCRbeta CDR3 sequencing was performed on roughly 27 paired specimens, with one tumor sample and one normal lung sample collected per patient.

Receptor libraries were prepared by multiplex PCR. Instrument used: Illumina HiSeq 2500. TCRbeta libraries were constructed through three rounds of nested PCR with primers (Table S4) according to protocols adapted from ARM-PCR. Before sequencing, PCR products of 200-500 bp were excised from the gel and purified with the QIAquick gel extraction kit. Processing in the source paper ran as follows. Reads were cleaned with Trimmomatic, merged with FLASH into complete CDR3 sequences, and assigned to V(D)J germline segments with MiTCR. Clonal diversity was calculated as the inverse Simpson's index using VDJtools. In-frame sequences lacking a premature stop codon were counted as productive reads. The public reads were run again by TCRdb, first through fastp at Q25 and then through MiXCR, and only productive beta chains were kept. Under each unique CDR3 protein, matching rows form one entry showing the most common genes and DNA. The V and J calls come from TCRdb's annotation, not from the publication. The sample table lists tens of thousands of distinct CDR3 sequences, less than 80% of them with a count of one. Of the sample, approximately 20% falls within the top ten clones.

Overall study outcomes, separate from this receptor: Peripheral blood was not sequenced, so blood TCRbeta repertoires in these lung cancer patients were not examined. A significantly larger cumulative share of the repertoire was made up by the top 100 clones in normal lung than in tumor tissue. Neither the sequencing platform nor unique molecular identifiers are mentioned in the methods. The cohort had only about 16 patients, and the authors noted that larger samples and more detailed clinical data are needed. Significantly higher TCR diversity was found in younger patients, and higher tumor TCR diversity was associated with shorter overall and disease-free survival. Significantly higher TCR diversity (inverse Simpson) was observed in tumor tissue than in normal lung tissue (approximately 400 vs 170, P = 0.0075, Mann-Whitney U test).

This receptor was taken from a man in his 60s with non-small cell lung cancer. Sequencing was carried out using lung tumor tissue. The sequence links TRBV29-1 to TRBJ2-5; a weak D assignment points to TRBD1 (6 bases agree). The DNA is TGCAGCGTTGAAAGCAGGGGAAGCGAAGAGACCCAGTACTTC. Its translation is CSVESRGSEETQYF.